The next 27 T cell receptor beta chains were all read from a single sample in a study of blood T cell repertoires in COVID-19. The data were produced by immunoSEQ multiplex PCR, yet TCRdb's version contains in-frame clones alone and is incomplete. The sample holds around 260,000 clones, 86% seen once. Sequences were obtained from peripheral blood. The receptors were gathered from a man between 25 and 39 years old with active or convalescent COVID-19.

The chain combines TRBV19 with TRBJ2-4; 10 bases are a match to TRBD1. Per germline, CDR1 LNHDA and CDR2 SQIVND (reference sequence). The CDR3 is made up of 12 amino acids. The J segment lost 8 bases and the V segment lost 7 bases, leaving 2 bases of the junction unmatched. The CDR3: CASTDRGDIQYF. DNA of the CDR3: TGTGCCAGTACGGACAGGGGGGACATTCAGTACTTC.

This clone was detected only a few times. The V and J genes are TRBV19 and TRBJ2-2, with 7 bases aligning to TRBD1. CDR1 and CDR2 from the germline V gene are LNHDA and SQIVND (reference sequence). V was pared by 6 bases and J by 3 bases, with 7 bases of the junction left unmatched. This CDR3 has 15 residues. The CDR3 coding sequence is TGTGCCAGTAGGCAACAGGGGTTTGACACCGGGGAGCTGTTTTTT. It translates to CASRQQGFDTGELFF.

The chain carries TRBV6-2 or TRBV6-3 and TRBJ1-2; unclear D gene. V shed 5 bases and J shed 4 bases, with 8 bases lying between them. This CDR3 has 12 residues. The germline CDR1 and CDR2 sequences are MNHEY and SVGEGT. The CDR3 protein is CASSPASYGYTF. CDR3 DNA: TGTGCCAGCAGTCCAGCGAGCTATGGCTACACCTTC.

The chain has TRBV4-1 and TRBJ1-1; D gene uncertain. The CDR3 covers 14 residues. V shed 1 base and J shed 1 base, with 7 bases lying between them. CDR1 and CDR2 (germline): MGHRA, YSYEKL. CDR3 coding DNA: TGCGCCAGCAGCCAAGCAACAGCGAACACTGAAGCTTTCTTT. It specifies CASSQATANTEAFF.

The chain combines TRBV9 with TRBJ1-4; no definite D call. CDR3 size: 14 residues. Germline CDR1 and CDR2: SGDLS and YYNGEE. V was trimmed by 3 bases and J by 5 bases, leaving 11 bases between them. CDR3 sequence: CASSADTPNEKLFF. The CDR3 coding sequence is TGTGCCAGCAGCGCCGACACGCCGAATGAAAAACTGTTTTTT.

This clone appeared a single time. The chain couples TRBV5-4 to TRBJ2-7; D might be TRBD2 (6 bases). V was trimmed by 5 bases and J by 7 bases, leaving 19 bases between them. Germline values: CDR1 SGHNT, CDR2 YYREEE (reference sequence). CDR3 length equals 14 residues. This chain's CDR3 is CASSRGTQQVEQYF. Here the CDR3 DNA reads TGTGCCAGCAGTCGCGGGACCCAACAAGTAGAGCAGTACTTC.

The rearrangement uses TRBV11-2 and TRBJ1-2; D is undetermined. This CDR3 contains 11 residues. The V and J ends lost 8 bases and 4 bases respectively, with 8 bases between them. Germline assignment: CDR1 SGHAT and CDR2 FQNNGV. The CDR3 sequence is CASQASYGYTF. The CDR3 region has the DNA TGTGCCAGCCAGGCCTCCTATGGCTACACCTTC.

The V gene is TRBV7-9, the J gene TRBJ1-2, with TRBD1 matching 8 bases. V shed 5 bases, J shed 6 bases, and the junction held 8 bases outside the gene matches. The CDR3 spans 14 residues. The V gene's germline CDR1 is SEHNR and CDR2 FQNEAQ (reference sequence). CDR3 region: CASSRTGNANGYTF. DNA of the CDR3: TGTGCCAGCAGCCGGACAGGGAACGCTAATGGCTACACCTTC.

The gene calls are TRBV19 and TRBJ2-3; 8 positions match TRBD2. Trimming took 1 base from V and 5 from J; bases not matched to a gene: 11. This CDR3 region has 17 residues. CDR1 and CDR2 (germline): LNHDA, SQIVND (reference sequence). CDR3 sequence: CASSIGSAGGRGDTQYF. In DNA, the CDR3 is TGTGCCAGTAGTATAGGCTCTGCGGGGGGTCGTGGAGATACGCAGTATTTT.

The V gene is TRBV5-4, the J gene TRBJ2-7; D unclear. CDR1 and CDR2 (germline): SGHNT, YYREEE (reference sequence). The CDR3 spans 13 residues. The V end was cut by 2 bases, the J end by 5 bases, with 11 bases between. The CDR3 sequence is CASSLRLQDEQYF. The CDR3 DNA sequence: TGTGCCAGCAGCTTACGCCTCCAGGACGAGCAGTACTTC. Full variable domain (missing parts from reference TRBV5-4 and TRBJ2-7): ETGVTQSPTHLIKTRGQQVTLRCSSQSGHNTVSWYQQALGQGPQFIFQYYREEENGRGNFPPRFSGLQFPNYSSELNVNALELDDSALYLCASSLRLQDEQYFGPGTRLTVT.

A note on this clone: Sequence at one end of the junction differs from germline and may be a read error. This chain connects TRBV13 to TRBJ1-1; no clear D. This CDR3 is 13 amino acids long. Germline CDR1 reads PRHDT; CDR2 reads FYEKMQ (reference sequence). CDR3 nucleotide sequence: TGTGCCAGCAGCCCAACAGTTACACCTGAGGCTTTCTTT. Translation gives CASSPTVTPEAFF.

This clone was picked up a small number of times. V is TRBV19 and J is TRBJ1-4; no definite D call. V lost 5 bases and J lost 4, with 8 bases in between. The CDR3 is 13 residues long. Germline V gene sequence: CDR1 LNHDA, CDR2 SQIVND (reference sequence). CDR3 protein: CASSLQINEKLFF. CDR3 nucleotide sequence: TGTGCCAGTAGTTTACAGATTAATGAAAAACTGTTTTTT. The whole variable domain, remainder taken from reference TRBV19 and TRBJ1-4, is DGGITQSPKYLFRKEGQNVTLSCEQNLNHDAMYWYRQDPGQGLRLIYYSQIVNDFQKGDIAEGYSVSREKKESFPLTVTSAQKNPTAFYLCASSLQINEKLFFGSGTQLSVL.

This clone was observed a few times. The chain couples TRBV19 to TRBJ1-5, with D maybe TRBD1 (6 bases). This CDR3 is 14 amino acids long. Germline V gene lookup returns CDR1 LNHDA and CDR2 SQIVND (reference sequence). Trimming cost V 1 base and J 4 bases, with 8 bases left between them. CDR3 loop: CASSIGQANQPQHF. The CDR3 region has the DNA TGTGCCAGTAGTATAGGACAGGCAAATCAGCCCCAGCATTTT.

The chain joins TRBV4-3 to TRBJ1-5; D is unclear. Germline V gives CDR1 LGHNA, CDR2 YSLEER. This CDR3 is 15 amino acids long. V lost 0 bases and J 1 base, leaving 7 bases between the germline ends. The CDR3 coding sequence is TGCGCCAGCAGCCAAGATTTTACAAGCAATCAGCCCCAGCATTTT. This encodes CASSQDFTSNQPQHF.

The chain links TRBV19 to TRBJ1-5, with no clear D. Trimming took 2 bases from V and 2 from J, leaving 7 bases between them. The germline CDR1 and CDR2 sequences are LNHDA and SQIVND (reference sequence). The CDR3 runs to 14 residues. CDR3 in DNA: TGTGCCAGTAGTATATCAGGCCGCAATCAGCCCCAGCATTTT. Its translation is CASSISGRNQPQHF. Looking up the rest from reference TRBV19 and TRBJ1-5 gives the full variable domain: DGGITQSPKYLFRKEGQNVTLSCEQNLNHDAMYWYRQDPGQGLRLIYYSQIVNDFQKGDIAEGYSVSREKKESFPLTVTSAQKNPTAFYLCASSISGRNQPQHFGDGTRLSIL.

This chain uses TRBV4-1 with TRBJ2-2; TRBD1 is a possible D gene (6 bases). The germline V and J ends were trimmed by 0 bases and 5 bases, with 10 bases remaining between them. This CDR3 comprises 15 residues. From germline, CDR1 is MGHRA and CDR2 YSYEKL. CDR3 sequence reads: CASSQDGRGTGELFF. The DNA of the CDR3 is TGCGCCAGCAGCCAAGATGGCAGGGGAACCGGGGAGCTGTTTTTT.

The V and J genes are TRBV4-1 and TRBJ2-3; possibly TRBD1 for D (5 bases). The CDR3 totals 14 residues. V lost 0 bases and J lost 5, with 9 bases in between. CDR1 is MGHRA, CDR2 YSYEKL, per germline. The CDR3 loop is CASSQDRGQDTQYF. CDR3 in DNA: TGCGCCAGCAGCCAAGATCGAGGACAAGATACGCAGTATTTT.

V gene TRBV6-5 combines with J gene TRBJ2-1, with 7 positions matching TRBD1. From germline, CDR1 is MNHEY and CDR2 SVGAGI. CDR3 length: 15 residues. Unmatched junction bases numbered 9, after V lost 6 bases and J lost 4 bases. The DNA for the CDR3 is TGTGCCAGCAGCCAACCGGGACAGAGTTACAATGAGCAGTTCTTC. Protein: CASSQPGQSYNEQFF.

This clone occurred many times. The chain has TRBV7-9 and TRBJ1-2, with D unclear. CDR3 size: 14 residues. CDR1 is SEHNR and CDR2 is FQNEAQ in the germline V gene (reference sequence). V was cut by 5 bases and J by 4 bases, with 14 bases left in between. This CDR3 reads CASSPGGEGYGYTF. CDR3 bases: TGTGCCAGCAGCCCGGGCGGGGAGGGCTATGGCTACACCTTC. Full variable domain (outside the CDR3, taken from reference TRBV7-9 and TRBJ1-2): DTGVSQNPRHKITKRGQNVTFRCDPISEHNRLYWYRQTLGQGPEFLTYFQNEAQLEKSRLLSDRFSAERPKGSFSTLEIQRTEQGDSAMYLCASSPGGEGYGYTFGSGTRLTVV.

This chain joins TRBV18 and TRBJ1-5; a weak D match, TRBD1 (5 bases). Per germline, CDR1 KGHSH and CDR2 LQKENI. Trimming removed 1 base from V and 5 bases from J, with 6 bases in between. This CDR3 contains 13 residues. CDR3 region: CASSPQGDQPQHF. The CDR3 nucleotides read TGTGCCAGCTCACCACAAGGGGATCAGCCCCAGCATTTT. Filled out from reference TRBV18 and TRBJ1-5, the complete variable domain reads NAGVMQNPRHLVRRRGQEARLRCSPMKGHSHVYWYRQLPEEGLKFMVYLQKENIIDESGMPKERFSAEFPKEGPSILRIQQVVRGDSAAYFCASSPQGDQPQHFGDGTRLSIL.

V gene TRBV19 combines with J gene TRBJ1-1; 7 positions agree with TRBD1. This CDR3 has 14 residues. J lost 7 bases, V lost 7 bases, and 12 bases had no gene match. Germline-derived CDR1 and CDR2 are LNHDA and SQIVND (reference sequence). The CDR3 coding sequence is TGTGCCAGTACCCCGAACTCAGGACAGGTTGAAGCTTTCTTT. Translation gives CASTPNSGQVEAFF. The full variable domain, with the rest looked up from reference TRBV19 and TRBJ1-1, is DGGITQSPKYLFRKEGQNVTLSCEQNLNHDAMYWYRQDPGQGLRLIYYSQIVNDFQKGDIAEGYSVSREKKESFPLTVTSAQKNPTAFYLCASTPNSGQVEAFFGQGTRLTVV.

The V and J genes are TRBV9 and TRBJ2-2; perhaps TRBD2 as D (6 bases). The CDR3 has 18 amino acids. V shed 4 bases and J shed 4 bases, with 23 bases lying between them. Germline V lookup: CDR1 SGDLS, CDR2 YYNGEE. CDR3 DNA sequence: TGTGCCAGCAGCTCCTCAATCGGCGGGACGGGACGCACCGGGGAGCTGTTTTTT. Amino acid sequence: CASSSSIGGTGRTGELFF.

The rearrangement uses TRBV13 and TRBJ1-1, with 8 bases lining up with TRBD1. The CDR3 totals 14 residues. In germline, CDR1 is PRHDT, CDR2 FYEKMQ (reference sequence). V dropped 6 bases and J dropped 4; count of bases not matched to a gene: 7. This chain's CDR3 is CASRSDRGGTEAFF. The CDR3 DNA sequence: TGTGCCAGCAGATCCGACAGGGGTGGCACTGAAGCTTTCTTT.

This clone was observed a single time. The J gene is TRBJ2-7, the V gene TRBV27, with 7 bases matching TRBD1. V dropped 6 bases and J dropped 3; count of bases not matched to a gene: 5. Germline lookup yields CDR1 MNHEY and CDR2 SMNVEV (reference sequence). The CDR3 consists of 13 residues. For the CDR3, the DNA is TGTGCCAGCAGGGGGGACAGCCACTACGAGCAGTACTTC. Translated: CASRGDSHYEQYF.

The genes are TRBV2 and TRBJ1-1, with unresolved D. Per germline, CDR1 SNHLY and CDR2 FYNNEI. The CDR3 sequence is 15 residues long. The V end was cut by 2 bases, the J end by 0 bases, with 10 bases between. The CDR3 DNA reads TGTGCCAGCAGTGAAATCCGGGGTATGAACACTGAAGCTTTCTTT. Amino acids: CASSEIRGMNTEAFF. Variable domain in full (rest from reference TRBV2 and TRBJ1-1): EPEVTQTPSHQVTQMGQEVILRCVPISNHLYFYWYRQILGQKVEFLVSFYNNEISEKSEIFDDQFSVERPDGSNFTLKIRSTKLEDSAMYFCASSEIRGMNTEAFFGQGTRLTVV.

The gene calls are TRBV4-1 and TRBJ2-1; unclear D gene. The CDR3 has 15 residues. Per germline, CDR1 MGHRA and CDR2 YSYEKL. V lost 0 bases, J lost 11 bases, and 17 bases lay in between. In DNA form, the CDR3 reads TGCGCCAGCAGCCAAGATACAACTCTGAGACTGAAGCAGTTCTTC. Translated: CASSQDTTLRLKQFF.

This chain connects TRBV19 to TRBJ1-2, with TRBD1 matching over 8 bases. Germline V gene sequence: CDR1 LNHDA, CDR2 SQIVND (reference sequence). The CDR3 covers 12 residues. Trimming took 8 bases from V and 8 from J; bases not matched to a gene: 7. CDR3 residues: CASGDRSAGYTF. The CDR3 coding sequence is TGTGCCAGTGGGGACAGGTCGGCGGGCTACACCTTC. Complete variable domain (other parts from reference TRBV19 and TRBJ1-2): DGGITQSPKYLFRKEGQNVTLSCEQNLNHDAMYWYRQDPGQGLRLIYYSQIVNDFQKGDIAEGYSVSREKKESFPLTVTSAQKNPTAFYLCASGDRSAGYTFGSGTRLTVV.